This passage covers 9 T cell receptor beta chains from one sample sequenced in a study of spatial heterogeneity in lung cancer. Indicated time point: sample taken at primary tumor resection. TCRdb re-called the 5' RACE reads with MiXCR, one entry per CDR3 protein. The sample holds tens of thousands of distinct CDR3 sequences, roughly an eighth seen once. This specimen consisted of PBMCs, obtained at surgery. All receptors derive from a male donor with early-stage non-small cell lung cancer.

The CDR3 region is CSASKDGYSGNTIYF. CDR3 nucleotide sequence: TGCAGTGCTTCCAAGGACGGCTACTCTGGAAACACCATATATTTT. This sequence joins TRBV20-1 and TRBJ1-3; no reliable D call. V was trimmed by 5 bases and J by 0 bases, leaving 14 bases between them. Per germline, CDR1 DFQATT and CDR2 SNEGSKA (reference sequence). The CDR3 extends over 15 amino acids.

This clonotype appeared many times. The chain carries TRBV19 and TRBJ1-1; D remains ambiguous. The ends were cut back, 6 bases at V and 10 bases at J, with 27 bases in the middle. CDR1 and CDR2 from the germline V gene are LNHDA and SQIVND (reference sequence). CDR3 length: 16 amino acids. The CDR3 DNA reads TGTGCCAGTAGGGTTGCGGCGGGTCCGGTAAGGTCACCAGCTTTCTTT. Its translation: CASRVAAGPVRSPAFF.

The chain has TRBV29-1 and TRBJ2-7; 10 bases fit TRBD1. The CDR3 has 13 residues. Per the germline V gene, CDR1 is SQVTM and CDR2 is ANQGSEA. Losses at the gene ends were 5 bases for V and 4 bases for J; bases not matched to a gene: 5. CDR3 in amino acids: CSVTGTGAYEQYF. Written as DNA, the CDR3 is TGCAGCGTTACCGGGACAGGGGCTTACGAGCAGTACTTC.

V usage is TRBV9 and J usage is TRBJ2-5, with TRBD1 matching 8 bases. CDR3 length equals 14 residues. Germline V gene sequence: CDR1 SGDLS, CDR2 YYNGEE. V shed 2 bases and J 5 bases; nucleotides not matched to a gene: 5. The chain's CDR3 is CASSVRDRSETQYF. The DNA of the CDR3 is TGTGCCAGCAGCGTCCGGGACAGGAGCGAGACCCAGTACTTC.

The rearrangement links TRBV28 to TRBJ2-7; 16 bases agree with TRBD2. The CDR3 length is 18 residues. The trim removed 6 bases at V and 3 bases at J, leaving 11 bases unmatched. Germline loops: CDR1 MDHEN, CDR2 SYDVKM. The CDR3, as DNA: TGTGCCAGCAGAACCCCGGGACTAGCGGGAGGGCCGGGCTACGAGCAGTACTTC. The encoded protein is CASRTPGLAGGPGYEQYF.

The table lists this clonotype with many counts. This rearrangement joins TRBV3-1 to TRBJ1-2; D uncertain. Trimming took 1 base from V and 7 from J, leaving 7 bases between them. CDR1 is LGHDT, CDR2 YNNKEL, per germline (reference sequence). The CDR3 contains 12 residues. The DNA of the CDR3 is TGTGCCAGCAGCCAAGCCACTTCTGGCTACACCTTC. The encoded protein is CASSQATSGYTF.

The chain has TRBV2 and TRBJ1-2; tentative D call: TRBD1 (5 bases). There are 14 residues in the CDR3. CDR1 and CDR2 from the germline V gene are SNHLY and FYNNEI. The V end lost 6 bases, the J end lost 5 bases, and 16 bases lay between the germline ends. The CDR3 sequence: CASSPSGTVYGYTF. The CDR3 nucleotides read TGTGCCAGCAGCCCCTCCGGGACGGTTTATGGCTACACCTTC.

V gene TRBV20-1 combines with J gene TRBJ1-1, with 10 positions matching TRBD1. The CDR3 is 13 amino acids. With V trimmed by 4 bases and J by 7 bases, 6 bases remained unmatched. Germline V CDR1 and CDR2: DFQATT, SNEGSKA (reference sequence). CDR3 sequence: CSATTGTGDEAFF. CDR3 coding DNA: TGCAGTGCTACTACCGGGACAGGGGATGAAGCTTTCTTT.

This clonotype was seen more than once but under ten times. This chain connects TRBV20-1 to TRBJ2-5; TRBD2 matches 7 bases. Germline V gives CDR1 DFQATT, CDR2 SNEGSKA (reference sequence). This CDR3 comprises 14 residues. V gave up 5 bases and J gave up 4 bases; unmatched junction bases: 10. The CDR3 bases are TGCAGTGCTCCGACTAGCTCATTCGGAGAGACCCAGTACTTC. Translated: CSAPTSSFGETQYF.